The rows below give T cell receptor beta chains drawn from one sample of a study of a mutant IDH1 vaccine in newly diagnosed glioma. The assay was immunoSEQ multiplex PCR, and TCRdb's table has in-frame clones only and misses some. The sample holds roughly 25,000 clones, about three quarters seen once. These receptors are not linked to any known antigen. Sequencing used PBMCs, obtained from a glioma patient whose treatment included an IDH1 peptide vaccine. The receptors originated from a man aged 35 to 55 with glioma. The CDR3 runs from the conserved cysteine through the conserved F or W. The D gene is left open where the match is weak. Size is stated for part of the rows, as once, few or many counts, or as a class when the clone is expanded.

.	TRBV7-2	.	TRBJ2-5	TGTGCCAGCAGCTCCCAGACGGGGAACCAAGAGACCCAGTACTTC	CASSSQTGNQETQYF
.	TRBV5-4	.	TRBJ1-6	TGTGCCAGCAGCTTGACCCGGGACACCTATAATTCACCCCTCCACTTT	CASSLTRDTYNSPLHF
.	TRBV11-2	.	TRBJ1-4	TGTGCCAGCAGCTACCGGCCTCAGGGGACTAATGAAAAACTGTTTTTT	CASSYRPQGTNEKLFF
.	TRBV7-8	once	TRBJ2-7	TGTGCCAGCAGCTCCCGAGGTATAGGAGGCCACGAGCAGTACTTC	CASSSRGIGGHEQYF
.	TRBV21-1	few	TRBJ2-5	TGTGCCAGCAGCTACCCCGAACAGCGGGAGGAGGCAAGGGAGACCCAGTACTTC	CASSYPEQREEARETQYF
.	TRBV5-8	.	TRBJ1-4	TGTGCCAGCAGCTTGAGGGGCAGTGGTGAAAAACTGTTTTTT	CASSLRGSGEKLFF
TRBD1	TRBV27	medium-sized	TRBJ2-7	TGTGCCAGCAGTTTAGGACAGGGTTCCTACGAGCAGTACTTC	CASSLGQGSYEQYF
.	TRBV19	.	TRBJ1-1	TGTGCCAGTTTCTCCGGGGCCGCGGAAGCGGGGACTGAAGCTTTCTTT	CASFSGAAEAGTEAFF
.	TRBV21-1	few	TRBJ2-2	TGTGCCAGCAGCAAAGACGAGGGATCGAACACCGGGGAGCTGTTTTTT	CASSKDEGSNTGELFF
TRBD2	TRBV9	.	TRBJ2-2	TGTGCCAGCAGCGTAGAGCCGGGAGGGAACACCGGGGAGCTGTTTTTT	CASSVEPGGNTGELFF
TRBD2	TRBV28	.	TRBJ2-5	TGTGCCAGTCGACCGGGGGGAATGGAGACCCAGTACTTC	CASRPGGMETQYF
TRBD2	TRBV6-4	.	TRBJ2-2	TGTGCCAGCAGTGAAAAAGCGGGAGCAGGGACCGGGGAGCTGTTTTTT	CASSEKAGAGTGELFF
TRBD1	TRBV2	.	TRBJ1-4	TGTGCCAGCAACGGACAGGGGAATGAAAAACTGTTTTTT	CASNGQGNEKLFF
.	TRBV6-1	.	TRBJ2-1	TGTGCCAGCAGTGAAAACTCCAGGTCCTACAATGAGCAGTTCTTC	CASSENSRSYNEQFF
.	TRBV6-5	.	TRBJ2-5	TGTGCCACCCGCGACATCCAAGAGACCCAGTACTTC	CATRDIQETQYF
TRBD1	TRBV11-2	once	TRBJ1-1	TGTGCCAGCAGCGGACAGGGCCCGAACACTGAAGCTTTCTTT	CASSGQGPNTEAFF
TRBD2	TRBV2	.	TRBJ2-5	TGTGCCAGCAGGGCCCCGGGAATAGCGGGAGGGCCTGAGACCCAGTACTTC	CASRAPGIAGGPETQYF
.	TRBV11-2	few	TRBJ2-2	TGTGCCAGCAGGAGGGGAGGACCGAACACCGGGGAGCTGTTTTTT	CASRRGGPNTGELFF
TRBD1	TRBV6-5	.	TRBJ1-2	TGTGCCAGCAGGCAACAGGGGTACTATGGCTACACCTTC	CASRQQGYYGYTF
TRBD1	TRBV7-9	few	TRBJ1-6	TGTGCCAGCAACGAAGACAGGGCCAGTTCACCCCTCCACTTT	CASNEDRASSPLHF
.	TRBV12-5	.	TRBJ2-1	TGTGCTAGTGTGCCCTTAGGGGGGGACAATGAGCAGTTCTTC	CASVPLGGDNEQFF
.	TRBV19	.	TRBJ1-3	TGTGCCAGTAGTACCCCGACAAAGAGGGTTGGAAACACCATATATTTT	CASSTPTKRVGNTIYF
.	TRBV19	.	TRBJ2-2	TGTGCCAGTAGTATAGGGTACAGGGCCGAGGAGCTGTTTTTT	CASSIGYRAEELFF
.	TRBV27	.	TRBJ2-2	TGTGCCAGCAGCAGAGGCACCGGGGAGCTGTTTTTT	CASSRGTGELFF
.	TRBV5-8	.	TRBJ2-7	TGTGCCAGCAGAACATCCGGGACCCTGGGGTCCTACGAGCAGTACTTC	CASRTSGTLGSYEQYF
TRBD1	TRBV6-1	.	TRBJ2-1	TGTGCCAGCAGTGCCCGGACAGGGTCTCCCCCAATCTACAATGAGCAGTTCTTC	CASSARTGSPPIYNEQFF
TRBD2	TRBV10-3	.	TRBJ2-5	TGTGCCATCAGTGAGTCGCCTAGCGGGAGGGCCGGGGAGACCCAGTACTTC	CAISESPSGRAGETQYF
TRBD1	TRBV19	.	TRBJ2-1	TGTGCCAGTAGTGGGACAGGGTGGGGTGAGCAGTTCTTC	CASSGTGWGEQFF
TRBD2	TRBV5-4	.	TRBJ2-4	TGTGCCAGCAGCTTGGGCGGGGAGGGAAACATTCAGTACTTC	CASSLGGEGNIQYF
.	TRBV15	.	TRBJ2-7	TGTGCCACCAGCAGACCGGACACTGAATACGAGCAGTACTTC	CATSRPDTEYEQYF
.	TRBV6-1	few	TRBJ1-1	TGTGCCAGCAGCGTCGTCAGCTCCAGCGGGTCAGCTTTCTTT	CASSVVSSSGSAFF
.	TRBV10-3	.	TRBJ1-5	TGTGCAATCAACGGGGGGAGCAATCAGCCCCAGCATTTT	CAINGGSNQPQHF
.	TRBV19	.	TRBJ2-4	TGTGCCAGTAGCATAACTGGCAGGGATGGGTCAGTTCAGTACTTC	CASSITGRDGSVQYF
.	TRBV9	.	TRBJ1-6	TGTGCCAGCAGCGCCCAGGGCTGGGATTCACCCCTCCACTTT	CASSAQGWDSPLHF
TRBD1	TRBV5-6	.	TRBJ2-1	TGTGCCAGCAGCTTGTTTAGGACAGGGTTCTCCTACAATGAGCAGTTCTTC	CASSLFRTGFSYNEQFF
.	TRBV11-3	.	TRBJ2-5	TGTGCCAGCAGCCATGTCCGGGACACGAACGCCCAAGAGACCCAGTACTTC	CASSHVRDTNAQETQYF
.	TRBV7-8	.	TRBJ2-1	TGTGCCAGCAGCTTACAGGGCTATGAGCAGTTCTTC	CASSLQGYEQFF
.	TRBV10-1	.	TRBJ1-2	TGCGCCAGCAGTCCTTCAGGCGAAAACTATGGCTACACCTTC	CASSPSGENYGYTF
.	TRBV20-1	.	TRBJ2-5	TGCAGTGCCTCCCAAGAGACCCAGTACTTC	CSASQETQYF
.	TRBV10-3	once	TRBJ2-7	TGTGCCATCAGTGAGTCAGCTTCCCACGAGCAGTACTTC	CAISESASHEQYF
.	TRBV18	.	TRBJ2-5	TGTGCCAGCTCACCACGAGGAGGGGAGCAGTACTTC	CASSPRGGEQYF
TRBD2	TRBV11-2	.	TRBJ2-5	TGTGCCAGCAGCTTAGGGGGACTAGCGGCCCTGGAGACCCAGTACTTC	CASSLGGLAALETQYF
.	TRBV6-1	.	TRBJ2-5	TGTGCCAGCAGTCCAGCATACCAAGAGACCCAGTACTTC	CASSPAYQETQYF
TRBD2	TRBV7-9	.	TRBJ2-6	TGTGCCAGCAGCTTAGGAGTAGCGGGAGGACCTGGGGCCAACGTCCTGACTTTC	CASSLGVAGGPGANVLTF
.	TRBV6-5	once	TRBJ2-4	TGTGCCAGCAGTTCCCGGGGGAGCGGCGCCAAAAACATTCAGTACTTC	CASSSRGSGAKNIQYF
.	TRBV19	.	TRBJ2-3	TGTGCCAGTAGTGAACTAGCACACACAGATACGCAGTATTTT	CASSELAHTDTQYF
TRBD1	TRBV19	few	TRBJ1-2	TGTGCCAGTAGTATAGACGCAGGGGGGTATGGCTACACCTTC	CASSIDAGGYGYTF
TRBD2	TRBV7-2	.	TRBJ2-3	TGTGCCAGCAGCTTAGTGAGTAGCGGGAGTGCGCAGTATTTT	CASSLVSSGSAQYF